The next 20 T cell receptor beta chains were all read from a single sample in a study of T cell repertoires in cytomegalovirus infection (dated by TCRdb to about 2019). TCRdb shows the sequencer as Illumina HiSeq 1500. TCRdb reprocessing: public reads trimmed at Q25 with fastp, clones called with MiXCR, in-frame beta chains kept. Records with the same CDR3 protein are collapsed into one entry carrying the most frequent genes and DNA. The sample table records fewer than 250,000 distinct CDR3 sequences; about 12% of these occur just once. Approximately 1.8% of the sample is taken by the ten largest. What was sequenced was PBMCs. These receptors all come from a human donor in good health (CMV status not recorded). Some clones in this sample may be carry-over from other donors' samples.

This clonotype appeared many times. The chain uses TRBV19 and TRBJ1-2; 12 bases are a match to TRBD1. The germline V gene has CDR1 LNHDA and CDR2 SQIVND (reference sequence). This CDR3 spans 18 amino acids. J was trimmed by 6 bases and V by 7 bases; bases with no gene match: 18. The CDR3 loop is CASTTLRDRGRLGDGYTF. Here the CDR3 DNA reads TGTGCCAGTACCACACTCCGGGACAGGGGGCGATTAGGTGATGGCTACACCTTC.

The chain carries TRBV27 and TRBJ1-1; a possible D gene is TRBD1 (6 bases). CDR1 is MNHEY and CDR2 is SMNVEV in the germline V gene (reference sequence). The CDR3 extends over 12 amino acids. V gave up 6 bases and J gave up 6 bases, with 11 bases separating them. The CDR3 DNA follows: TGTGCCAGCAGAGGATGGACAGCTGAAGCTTTCTTT. Amino acids: CASRGWTAEAFF.

The V and J genes are TRBV9 and TRBJ2-1, with a possible D match to TRBD1 (5 bases). The germline gives CDR1 SGDLS, CDR2 YYNGEE. Trimming shortened V by 3 bases and J by 8 bases, and 15 bases separated the two germline ends. The CDR3 loop spans 14 amino acids. DNA of the CDR3: TGTGCCAGCAGCGAAAGTGGGGCCACGGATGAGCAGTTCTTC. This codes for CASSESGATDEQFF.

This clonotype was observed a handful of times. The rearrangement links TRBV7-2 to TRBJ1-2; D possibly corresponds to TRBD1 (5 bases). There are 14 residues in the CDR3. Germline V gene data show CDR1 as SGHTA and CDR2 as FQGNSA. The V end was cut by 3 bases, the J end by 2 bases, with 10 bases between. The CDR3: CASSFRTTNYGYTF. CDR3 DNA sequence: TGTGCCAGCAGCTTCCGGACAACCAACTATGGCTACACCTTC.

This clonotype was observed a few times. This chain connects TRBV4-3 to TRBJ1-6; 8 bases fit TRBD1. CDR1 and CDR2 from the germline V gene are LGHNA and YSLEER. With V trimmed by 4 bases and J by 7 bases, 9 bases remained unmatched. The CDR3 is made up of 16 amino acids. For the CDR3, the DNA is TGCGCCAGCAGCCTGAACCCGACAGGGGACAATTCACCCCTCCACTTT. Protein sequence: CASSLNPTGDNSPLHF.

This clonotype showed up many times. In DNA form, the CDR3 reads TGTGCCAGCAGCCTGGGCACGGACTCCTACAATGAGCAGTTCTTC. Translating it yields CASSLGTDSYNEQFF. This chain connects TRBV7-2 to TRBJ2-1, with no clear D. The CDR3 spans 15 residues. The germline V gene has CDR1 SGHTA and CDR2 FQGNSA. V lost 5 bases and J 0 bases, leaving 11 bases between the germline ends. Filled out from reference TRBV7-2 and TRBJ2-1, the complete variable domain reads GAGVSQSPSNKVTEKGKDVELRCDPISGHTALYWYRQSLGQGLEFLIYFQGNSAPDKSGLPSDRFSAERTGGSVSTLTIQRTQQEDSAVYLCASSLGTDSYNEQFFGPGTRLTVL.

This clonotype came up many times. The chain recombines TRBV5-6 with TRBJ1-1; weak D call: TRBD1 (6 bases). CDR1 and CDR2 (germline): SGHDT, YYEEEE. V was pared by 0 bases and J by 5 bases, with 11 bases between. The CDR3 runs to 14 residues. CDR3 residues: CASSLGGAETEAFF. CDR3 nucleotide sequence: TGTGCCAGCAGCTTGGGGGGGGCAGAAACTGAAGCTTTCTTT.

The V gene is TRBV7-9, the J gene TRBJ1-2, with D unresolved. This CDR3 region has 13 residues. Per germline, CDR1 SEHNR and CDR2 FQNEAQ (reference sequence). V was shortened by 4 bases and J by 4 bases, with 10 bases between the two germline ends. The CDR3 here is CASSWTKSYGYTF. The CDR3 DNA reads TGTGCCAGCAGCTGGACCAAATCCTATGGCTACACCTTC.

At least ten counts were recorded for this clonotype. The CDR3 DNA reads TGTGCCAGTAGTCCCGGGACGGCTAATTCACCCCTCCACTTT. This sequence encodes CASSPGTANSPLHF. The chain uses TRBV19 and TRBJ1-6, with D maybe TRBD1 (5 bases). V lost 5 bases, J lost 6 bases, and 11 bases lay in between. The length of the CDR3 is 14 residues. The germline gives CDR1 LNHDA, CDR2 SQIVND (reference sequence).

This clonotype has a count of ten or more. The chain joins TRBV28 to TRBJ2-1; 9 nucleotides agree with TRBD2. The junction had 12 bases not matched to a gene; V was cut back by 7 bases and J by 5 bases. Germline loops: CDR1 MDHEN, CDR2 SYDVKM. The CDR3 has 16 residues. The chain's CDR3 is CASTPVAGVAHNEQFF. CDR3 sequence (DNA): TGTGCCAGCACCCCTGTAGCGGGAGTAGCACACAATGAGCAGTTCTTC.

The chain joins TRBV11-2 to TRBJ2-3, with a weak D call TRBD2 (7 bases). The CDR3 contains 16 residues. Per germline, CDR1 SGHAT and CDR2 FQNNGV. V lost 2 bases, J lost 4 bases, and 16 bases lay in between. CDR3: CASSLRGAGAADTQYF. CDR3 bases: TGTGCCAGCAGCTTACGGGGGGCCGGAGCCGCAGATACGCAGTATTTT.

This clonotype has at least ten counts. The V and J genes are TRBV7-2 and TRBJ1-1; D is possibly TRBD1 (5 bases). Trimming took off 5 bases at V and 0 bases at J, with 19 bases between the two ends. Looked up from germline, CDR1 is SGHTA and CDR2 is FQGNSA. The CDR3 spans 17 residues. This chain's CDR3 is CASSLEGLTVMNTEAFF. The CDR3 DNA follows: TGTGCCAGCAGCCTAGAAGGCCTGACAGTAATGAACACTGAAGCTTTCTTT. Full variable domain (remainder filled in from reference TRBV7-2 and TRBJ1-1): GAGVSQSPSNKVTEKGKDVELRCDPISGHTALYWYRQSLGQGLEFLIYFQGNSAPDKSGLPSDRFSAERTGGSVSTLTIQRTQQEDSAVYLCASSLEGLTVMNTEAFFGQGTRLTVV.

This clonotype was seen repeatedly, ten times or more. The J gene is TRBJ1-1, the V gene TRBV14; D gene uncertain. CDR3 length: 15 amino acids. Germline V gives CDR1 SGHDN, CDR2 FVKESK. Trimming removed 2 bases at V and 1 base at J, with 11 bases between. CDR3 in DNA: TGTGCCAGCAGCCAACCGAGGACGGAGAACACTGAAGCTTTCTTT. It translates to CASSQPRTENTEAFF.

This clonotype was observed a few times. The V and J genes are TRBV10-3 and TRBJ2-7; D is uncertain. Between the trimmed V and J ends, which lost 2 bases and 4 bases, there was a span of 12 bases. Per the germline V gene, CDR1 is ENHRY and CDR2 is SYGVKD. The CDR3 is made up of 14 amino acids. DNA for the CDR3: TGTGCCATCAGTGAGGATAGGGCCGTGTACGAGCAGTACTTC. Its translation is CAISEDRAVYEQYF.

This clonotype was seen ten or more times. The chain links TRBV12-3 or TRBV12-4 to TRBJ2-5; 7 nucleotides match TRBD2. The CDR3 runs to 15 residues. V dropped 3 bases and J dropped 5; count of bases not matched to a gene: 9. CDR3 in amino acids: CASSFRPGGLETQYF. In DNA, the CDR3 is TGTGCCAGCAGTTTTCGTCCGGGGGGATTGGAGACCCAGTACTTC.

This clonotype has at least ten counts. This chain links TRBV7-2 with TRBJ1-1; D gene uncertain. Germline V gene lookup returns CDR1 SGHTA and CDR2 FQGNSA. This CDR3 is built from 13 residues. The V gene lost 8 bases and the J gene lost 2 bases, with 12 bases spanning the gap. This CDR3 is CASARVGNTEAFF. The CDR3 bases are TGTGCCAGCGCAAGGGTAGGTAACACTGAAGCTTTCTTT.

This clonotype was seen a few times. V gene TRBV27 combines with J gene TRBJ1-1; D is possibly TRBD1 (5 bases). Germline V lookup: CDR1 MNHEY, CDR2 SMNVEV (reference sequence). Trimming removed 5 bases from V and 3 bases from J, with 19 bases in between. This CDR3 comprises 16 residues. The CDR3 is CASSPSAGHVYTEAFF. As DNA, the CDR3 is TGTGCCAGCAGTCCCTCGGCAGGGCATGTATACACTGAAGCTTTCTTT.

This clonotype was detected ten times or more. The chain is built from TRBV5-1 and TRBJ1-6; D might be TRBD1 (5 bases). CDR3 size: 13 residues. Germline V gene sequence: CDR1 SGHRS, CDR2 YFSETQ. V gave up 4 bases and J gave up 10 bases, with 12 bases separating them. CDR3 sequence (DNA): TGCGCCAGCAGCCTGGGGGAGAGCTCACCCCTCCACTTT. Its translation is CASSLGESSPLHF.

The chain has TRBV29-1 and TRBJ2-1; TRBD2 matches at 16 bases. The CDR3 spans 16 residues. V shed 5 bases, J shed 7 bases, and the junction held 8 bases outside the gene matches. Germline V gene data show CDR1 as SQVTM and CDR2 as ANQGSEA. The DNA of the CDR3 is TGCAGCGTTCTACCGGGACTAGCGGGGGGGAAAAATGAGCAGTTCTTC. Translated, it gives CSVLPGLAGGKNEQFF.

This clonotype has at least ten counts. This sequence joins TRBV7-8 and TRBJ1-6; D is unclear. V was clipped by 1 base and J by 9 bases, with 13 bases between them. This CDR3 is 15 amino acids long. Germline loops: CDR1 SGHVS, CDR2 FQNEAQ. CDR3 protein: CASSLEATGPSPLHF. DNA of the CDR3: TGTGCCAGCAGCTTAGAGGCCACCGGCCCTTCACCCCTCCACTTT.